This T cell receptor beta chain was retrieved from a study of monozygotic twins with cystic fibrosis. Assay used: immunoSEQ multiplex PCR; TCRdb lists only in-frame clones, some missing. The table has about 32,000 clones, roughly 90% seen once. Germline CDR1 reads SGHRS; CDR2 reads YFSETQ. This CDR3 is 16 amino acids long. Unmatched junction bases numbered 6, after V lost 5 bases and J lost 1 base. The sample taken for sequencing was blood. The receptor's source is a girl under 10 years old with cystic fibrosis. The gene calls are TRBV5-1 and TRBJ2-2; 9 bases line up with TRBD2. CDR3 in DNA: TGCGCCAGCAGGCTAGCGGGGCCCTTGAACACCGGGGAGCTGTTTTTT. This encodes CASRLAGPLNTGELFF.